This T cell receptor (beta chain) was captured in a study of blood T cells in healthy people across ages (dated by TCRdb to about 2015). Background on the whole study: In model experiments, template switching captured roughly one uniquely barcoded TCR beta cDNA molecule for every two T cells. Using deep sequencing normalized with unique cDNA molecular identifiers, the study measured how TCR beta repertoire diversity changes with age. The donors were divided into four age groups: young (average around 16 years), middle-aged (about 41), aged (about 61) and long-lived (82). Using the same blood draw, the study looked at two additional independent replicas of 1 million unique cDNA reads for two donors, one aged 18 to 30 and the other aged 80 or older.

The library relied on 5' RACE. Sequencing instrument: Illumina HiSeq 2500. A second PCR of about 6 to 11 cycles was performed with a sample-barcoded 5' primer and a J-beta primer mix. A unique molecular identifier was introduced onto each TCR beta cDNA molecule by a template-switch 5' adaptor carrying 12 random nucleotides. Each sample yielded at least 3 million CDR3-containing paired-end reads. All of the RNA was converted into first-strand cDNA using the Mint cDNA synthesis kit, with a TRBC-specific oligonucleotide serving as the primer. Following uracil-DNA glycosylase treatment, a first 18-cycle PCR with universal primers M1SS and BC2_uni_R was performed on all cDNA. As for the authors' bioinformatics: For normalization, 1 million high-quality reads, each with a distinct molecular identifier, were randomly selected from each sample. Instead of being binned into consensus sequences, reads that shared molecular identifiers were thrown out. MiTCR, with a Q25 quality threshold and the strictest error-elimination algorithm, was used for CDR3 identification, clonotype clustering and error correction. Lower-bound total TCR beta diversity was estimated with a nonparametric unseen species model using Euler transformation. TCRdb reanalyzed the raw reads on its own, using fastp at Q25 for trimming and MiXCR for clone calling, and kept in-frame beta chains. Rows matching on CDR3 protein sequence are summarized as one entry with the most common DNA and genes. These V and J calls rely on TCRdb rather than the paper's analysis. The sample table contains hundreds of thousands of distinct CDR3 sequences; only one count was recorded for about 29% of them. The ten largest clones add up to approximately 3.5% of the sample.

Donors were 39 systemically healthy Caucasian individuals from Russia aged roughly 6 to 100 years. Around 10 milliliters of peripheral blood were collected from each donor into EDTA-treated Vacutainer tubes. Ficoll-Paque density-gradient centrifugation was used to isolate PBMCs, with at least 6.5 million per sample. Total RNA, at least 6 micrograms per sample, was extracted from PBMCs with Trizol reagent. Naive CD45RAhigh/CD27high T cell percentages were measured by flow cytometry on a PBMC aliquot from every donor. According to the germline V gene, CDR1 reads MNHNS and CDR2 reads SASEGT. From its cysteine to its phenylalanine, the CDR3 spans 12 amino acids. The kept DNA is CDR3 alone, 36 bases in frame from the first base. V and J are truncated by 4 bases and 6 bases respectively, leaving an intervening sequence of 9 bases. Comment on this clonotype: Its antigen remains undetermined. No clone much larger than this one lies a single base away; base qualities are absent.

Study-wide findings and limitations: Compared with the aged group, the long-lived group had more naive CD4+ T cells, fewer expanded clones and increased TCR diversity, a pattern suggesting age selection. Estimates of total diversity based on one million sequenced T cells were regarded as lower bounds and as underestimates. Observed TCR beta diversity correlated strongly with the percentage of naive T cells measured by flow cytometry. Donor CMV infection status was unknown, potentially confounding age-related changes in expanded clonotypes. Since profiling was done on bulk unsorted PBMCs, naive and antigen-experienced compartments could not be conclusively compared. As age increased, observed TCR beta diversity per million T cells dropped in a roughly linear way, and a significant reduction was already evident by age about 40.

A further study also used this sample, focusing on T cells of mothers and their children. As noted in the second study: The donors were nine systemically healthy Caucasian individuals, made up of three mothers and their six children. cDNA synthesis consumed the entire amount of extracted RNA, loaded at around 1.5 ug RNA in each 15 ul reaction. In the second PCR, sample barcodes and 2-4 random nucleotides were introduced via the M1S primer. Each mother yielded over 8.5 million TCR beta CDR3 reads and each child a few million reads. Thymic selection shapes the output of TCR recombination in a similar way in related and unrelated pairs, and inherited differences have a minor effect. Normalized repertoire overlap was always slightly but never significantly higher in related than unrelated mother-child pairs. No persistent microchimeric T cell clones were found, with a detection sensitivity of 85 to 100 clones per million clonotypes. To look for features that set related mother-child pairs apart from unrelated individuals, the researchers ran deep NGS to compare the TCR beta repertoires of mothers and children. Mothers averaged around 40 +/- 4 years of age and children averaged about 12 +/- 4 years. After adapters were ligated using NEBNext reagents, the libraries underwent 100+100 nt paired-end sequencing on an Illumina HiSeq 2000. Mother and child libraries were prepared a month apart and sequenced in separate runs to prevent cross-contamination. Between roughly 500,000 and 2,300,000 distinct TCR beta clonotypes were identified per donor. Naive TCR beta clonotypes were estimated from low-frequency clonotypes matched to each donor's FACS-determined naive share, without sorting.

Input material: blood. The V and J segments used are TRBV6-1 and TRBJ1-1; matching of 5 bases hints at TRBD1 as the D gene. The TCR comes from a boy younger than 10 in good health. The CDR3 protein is CASSGRASEAFF. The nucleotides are TGTGCCAGCAGTGGCAGGGCGTCTGAAGCTTTCTTT.